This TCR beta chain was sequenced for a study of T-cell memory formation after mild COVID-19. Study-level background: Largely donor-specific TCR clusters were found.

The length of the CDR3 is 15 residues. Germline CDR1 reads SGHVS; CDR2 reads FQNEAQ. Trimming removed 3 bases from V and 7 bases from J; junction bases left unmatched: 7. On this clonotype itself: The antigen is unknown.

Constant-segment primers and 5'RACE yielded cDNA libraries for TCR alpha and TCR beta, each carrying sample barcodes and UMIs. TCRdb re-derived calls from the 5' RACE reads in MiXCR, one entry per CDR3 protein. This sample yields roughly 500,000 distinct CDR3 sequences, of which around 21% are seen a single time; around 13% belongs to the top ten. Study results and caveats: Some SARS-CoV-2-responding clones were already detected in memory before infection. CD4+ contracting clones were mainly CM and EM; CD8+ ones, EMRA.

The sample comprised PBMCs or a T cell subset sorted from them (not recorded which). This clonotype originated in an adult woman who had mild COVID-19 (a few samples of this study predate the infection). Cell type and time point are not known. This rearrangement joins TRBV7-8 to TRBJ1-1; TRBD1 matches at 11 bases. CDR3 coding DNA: TGTGCCAGCAGCTTTTCGGACAGGGGGCGGGGTGAAGCTTTCTTT. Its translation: CASSFSDRGRGEAFF.